This paragraph reports one T cell receptor (beta chain). This clone's antigen is unknown. No much larger clone exists at a distance of one base, and base qualities are not known. RNA was extracted using the RNeasy kit, and about 0.45 to 1 microgram was reverse transcribed with random hexamers. TCR beta CDR3 regions were amplified with the immunoSEQ multiplex PCR assay covering 54 Vbeta and 13 Jbeta segments. PCR amplification bias was corrected using a synthetic template baseline for primer optimization and computational correction. In the authors' own workflow: Reads were annotated to V, D and J genes per IMGT and analyzed with immunoSEQ Analyzer, keeping only productive sequences. To calculate clonality, Shannon entropy was normalized by log2 of the number of productive unique sequences and then subtracted from one. Public and private clones were assessed among the 100 most prevalent clones of each patient and control. Susac-specific clones were defined as absent from healthy and MS cohorts, over a thousand published viral clones and other ImmuneACCESS disease sequences. The public reads were run again by TCRdb, first through fastp at Q25 and then through MiXCR, and only productive beta chains were kept. Every CDR3 protein is listed once, alongside the most common genes and DNA of its rows. The V and J calls come from TCRdb's annotation, not from the publication. This sample has approximately 100,000 distinct CDR3 sequences in its table, and roughly 95% of those were observed once. The ten largest clones take up 0.096% of the sample.

Peripheral blood CD8+ and CD4+ T cells from healthy donors, Susac syndrome patients and multiple sclerosis patients were profiled by high-throughput TCR beta sequencing. Healthy donors were included as age- and sex-matched controls. Bulk CD8+ and CD4+ T cells were purified by magnetic negative isolation, while CD8+ TEMRA cells were enriched using FACS. Blood was drawn into EDTA tubes, processed within 24 hours, and PBMCs were isolated by density gradient centrifugation. PBMCs intended for TCR sequencing were frozen in liquid nitrogen and were later thawed in a 37 degrees C water bath. The sorted or isolated CD4+, CD8+ and CD8+ TEMRA cells reached a purity of at least 90%. These data belong to a study of CD8 T cells in Susac syndrome (dated by TCRdb to the late 2010s). In terms of the full investigation: The study used repertoire sequencing to test whether antigen drove CD8+ T cell activation and differentiation in Susac syndrome. Points the paper makes about the study in general: The study acknowledged that relatively few individuals were included in the TCR sequencing and HLA analysis.

The germline V gene (reference sequence) sets CDR1 to LNHDA and CDR2 to SQIVND. The germline ends are 11 bases apart after V is trimmed by 5 bases and J by 3 bases. There are 14 amino acids in the CDR3, from cysteine to phenylalanine inclusive. The read is trimmed to its CDR3 DNA, 42 bases read in frame from base 1. The sequence came from a human donor in good health. Recombination joined TRBV19 with TRBJ1-5; the D gene lacks a confident call. Material for sequencing was CD4+ T cells from PBMCs. The CDR3 protein: CASSQDVNNQPQHF. The nucleotides read TGTGCCAGTAGTCAGGACGTTAACAATCAGCCCCAGCATTTT.